This T cell receptor beta chain derives from a study of naive and memory T cell subsets. TCR cDNA received a 3' ligated oligonucleotide that carried a UMI. Amplification of ligated cDNA took four PCR rounds with SP2 and nested alpha and beta constant primers. TCRdb independently ran MiXCR on the 5' RACE reads; one entry per CDR3 protein. The data show about 48,000 distinct CDR3 sequences, about 4.5% seen once. This clonotype was seen ten or more times. The CDR3 extends over 12 amino acids. The V gene lost 11 bases and the J gene lost 5 bases, with 13 bases spanning the gap. Germline CDR1 SNHLY, CDR2 FYNNEI.

This clonotype originated in a female donor in good health. The chain has TRBV2 and TRBJ2-4; a weak D match, TRBD1 (5 bases). The CDR3 DNA is TGTGCCGGGGCCAGGGTTCAAAACATTCAGTACTTC. Translating gives CAGARVQNIQYF.